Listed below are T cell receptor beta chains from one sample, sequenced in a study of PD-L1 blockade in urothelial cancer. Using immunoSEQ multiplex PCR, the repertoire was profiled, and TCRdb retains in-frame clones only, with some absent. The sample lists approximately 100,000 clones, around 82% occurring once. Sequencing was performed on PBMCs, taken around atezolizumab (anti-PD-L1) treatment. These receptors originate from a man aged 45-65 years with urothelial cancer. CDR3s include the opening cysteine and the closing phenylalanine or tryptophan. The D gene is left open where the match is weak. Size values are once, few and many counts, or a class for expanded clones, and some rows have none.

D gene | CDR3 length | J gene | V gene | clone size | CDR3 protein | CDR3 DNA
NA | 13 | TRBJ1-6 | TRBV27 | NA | CASSLGYNSPLHF | TGTGCCAGCAGTCTAGGTTATAATTCACCCCTCCACTTT
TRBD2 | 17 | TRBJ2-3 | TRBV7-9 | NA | CASSLAVGAGVPDTQYF | TGTGCCAGCAGCTTAGCGGTAGGAGCGGGAGTCCCAGATACGCAGTATTTT
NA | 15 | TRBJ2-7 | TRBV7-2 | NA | CASSLSQGGTYEQYF | TGTGCCAGCAGCTTATCGCAGGGGGGAACCTACGAGCAGTACTTC
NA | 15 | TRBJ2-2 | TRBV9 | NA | CASSAFSGNTGELFF | TGTGCCAGCAGCGCCTTTAGCGGGAACACCGGGGAGCTGTTTTTT
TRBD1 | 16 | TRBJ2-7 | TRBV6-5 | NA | CASSYAQGTGSYEQYF | TGTGCCAGCAGTTACGCGCAAGGGACAGGGAGCTACGAGCAGTACTTC
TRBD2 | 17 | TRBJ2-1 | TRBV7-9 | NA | CASSSQSGLAVTNEQFF | TGTGCCAGCAGCTCACAATCGGGACTAGCAGTTACCAATGAGCAGTTCTTC
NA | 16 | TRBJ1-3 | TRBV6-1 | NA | CASSARGAGSGNTIYF | TGTGCCAGCAGTGCGCGGGGGGCTGGGTCTGGAAACACCATATATTTT
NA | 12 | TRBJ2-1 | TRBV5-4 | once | CASRGSGARQFF | TGTGCCAGCAGGGGTAGCGGCGCCCGGCAGTTCTTC
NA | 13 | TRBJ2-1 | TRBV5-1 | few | CASSLMANDEQFF | TGCGCCAGCAGCTTGATGGCAAATGATGAGCAGTTCTTC
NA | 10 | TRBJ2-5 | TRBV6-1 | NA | CASGRETQYF | TGTGCCAGCGGGAGGGAGACCCAGTACTTC
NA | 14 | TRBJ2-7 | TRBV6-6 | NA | CASTEGTSVYEQYF | TGTGCCAGCACCGAGGGGACATCAGTCTACGAGCAGTACTTC
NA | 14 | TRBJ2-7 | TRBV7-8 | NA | CASSLDVRLYEQYF | TGTGCCAGCAGCTTAGATGTCAGACTCTACGAGCAGTACTTC
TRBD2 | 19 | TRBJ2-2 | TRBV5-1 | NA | CASSYGLAGVTRSTGELFF | TGCGCCAGCAGCTACGGACTAGCGGGAGTAACTAGGAGCACCGGGGAGCTGTTTTTT
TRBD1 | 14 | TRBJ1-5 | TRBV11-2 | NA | CASSSGTGSQPQHF | TGTGCCAGCAGCTCCGGGACAGGGAGTCAGCCCCAGCATTTT
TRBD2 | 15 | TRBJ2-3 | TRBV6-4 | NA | CASSDSGGGRDTQYF | TGTGCCAGCAGTGACTCTGGGGGAGGGAGAGATACGCAGTATTTT
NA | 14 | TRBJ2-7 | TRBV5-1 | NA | CASSWGDGSYEQYF | TGCGCCAGCAGCTGGGGGGATGGGTCCTACGAGCAGTACTTC
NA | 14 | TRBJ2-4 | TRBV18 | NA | CASSPPSGKNIQYF | TGTGCCAGCTCACCCCCCAGCGGCAAAAACATTCAGTACTTC
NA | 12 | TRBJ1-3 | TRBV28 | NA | CASSLQGNTIYF | TGTGCCAGCAGTTTACAGGGAAACACCATATATTTT
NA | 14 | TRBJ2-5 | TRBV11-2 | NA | CASSLGDLQETQYF | TGTGCCAGCAGCTTAGGGGACTTACAAGAGACCCAGTACTTC
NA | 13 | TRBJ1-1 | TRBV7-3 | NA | CASSSDRNTEAFF | TGTGCCAGCAGCTCAGACAGGAACACTGAAGCTTTCTTT
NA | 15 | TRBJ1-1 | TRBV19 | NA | CASYTRVLGNTEAFF | TGTGCCAGTTATACTCGGGTTTTAGGAAACACTGAAGCTTTCTTT
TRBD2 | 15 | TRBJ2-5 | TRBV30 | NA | CAWSVSSGNQETQYF | TGTGCCTGGAGTGTTTCTAGCGGGAACCAAGAGACCCAGTACTTC
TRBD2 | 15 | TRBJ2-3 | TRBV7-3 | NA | CASSPSGSSADTQYF | TGTGCCAGCAGCCCTAGCGGGAGTTCGGCAGATACGCAGTATTTT
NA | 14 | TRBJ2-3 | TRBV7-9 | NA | CASPGPGSTDTQYF | TGTGCCAGCCCAGGCCCGGGAAGCACAGATACGCAGTATTTT
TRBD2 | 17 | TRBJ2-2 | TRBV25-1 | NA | CASSGLAGGVDTGELFF | TGTGCCAGCAGTGGTCTAGCGGGAGGAGTAGACACCGGGGAGCTGTTTTTT